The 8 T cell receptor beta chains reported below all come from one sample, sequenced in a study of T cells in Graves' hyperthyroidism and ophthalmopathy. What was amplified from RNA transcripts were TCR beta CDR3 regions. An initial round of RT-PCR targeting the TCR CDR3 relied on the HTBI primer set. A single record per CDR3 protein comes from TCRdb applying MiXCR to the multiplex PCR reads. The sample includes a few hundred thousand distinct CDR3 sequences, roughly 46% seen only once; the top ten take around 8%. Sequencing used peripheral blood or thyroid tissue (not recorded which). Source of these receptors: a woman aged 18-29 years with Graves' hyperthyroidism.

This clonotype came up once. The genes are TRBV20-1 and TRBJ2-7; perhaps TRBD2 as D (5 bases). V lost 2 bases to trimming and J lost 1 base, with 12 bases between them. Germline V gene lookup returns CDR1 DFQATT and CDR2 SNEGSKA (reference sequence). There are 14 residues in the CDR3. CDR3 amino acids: CSARSAGRSYEQYF. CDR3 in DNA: TGCAGTGCTAGATCGGCGGGCCGTTCCTACGAGCAGTACTTC.

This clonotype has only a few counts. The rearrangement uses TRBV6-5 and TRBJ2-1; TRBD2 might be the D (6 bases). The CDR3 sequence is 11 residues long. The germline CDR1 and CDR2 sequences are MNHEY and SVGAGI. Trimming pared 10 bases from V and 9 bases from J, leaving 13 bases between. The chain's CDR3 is CATSSEFEQFF. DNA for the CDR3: TGTGCCACCTCTAGCGAGTTTGAGCAGTTCTTC.

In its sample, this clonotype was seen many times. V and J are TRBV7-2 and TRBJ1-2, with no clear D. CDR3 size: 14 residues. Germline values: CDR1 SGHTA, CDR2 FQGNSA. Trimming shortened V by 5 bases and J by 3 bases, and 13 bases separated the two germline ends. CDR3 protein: CASSDYLEDYGYTF. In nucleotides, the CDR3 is TGTGCCAGCAGCGACTACTTAGAAGACTATGGCTACACCTTC. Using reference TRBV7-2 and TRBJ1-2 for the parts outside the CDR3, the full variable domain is GAGVSQSPSNKVTEKGKDVELRCDPISGHTALYWYRQSLGQGLEFLIYFQGNSAPDKSGLPSDRFSAERTGGSVSTLTIQRTQQEDSAVYLCASSDYLEDYGYTFGSGTRLTVV.

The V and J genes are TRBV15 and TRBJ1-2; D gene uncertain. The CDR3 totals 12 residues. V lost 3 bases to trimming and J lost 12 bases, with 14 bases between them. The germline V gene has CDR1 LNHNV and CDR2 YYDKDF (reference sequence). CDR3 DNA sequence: TGTGCCACCAGCAGGGGCAGAGGCGGAGACACCTTC. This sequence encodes CATSRGRGGDTF.

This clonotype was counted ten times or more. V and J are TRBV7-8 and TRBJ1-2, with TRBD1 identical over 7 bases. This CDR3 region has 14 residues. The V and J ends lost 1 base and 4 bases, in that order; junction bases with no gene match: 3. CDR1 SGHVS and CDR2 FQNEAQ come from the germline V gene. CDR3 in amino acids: CASSLEPGGYGYTF. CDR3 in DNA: TGTGCCAGCAGCTTAGAACCAGGGGGCTATGGCTACACCTTC.

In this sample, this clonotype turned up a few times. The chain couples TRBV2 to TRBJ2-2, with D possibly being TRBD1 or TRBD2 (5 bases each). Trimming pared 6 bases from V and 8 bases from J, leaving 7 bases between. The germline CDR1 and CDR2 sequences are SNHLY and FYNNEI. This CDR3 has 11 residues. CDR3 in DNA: TGTGCCAGCAGGGGACGAGGGGAGCTGTTTTTT. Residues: CASRGRGELFF.

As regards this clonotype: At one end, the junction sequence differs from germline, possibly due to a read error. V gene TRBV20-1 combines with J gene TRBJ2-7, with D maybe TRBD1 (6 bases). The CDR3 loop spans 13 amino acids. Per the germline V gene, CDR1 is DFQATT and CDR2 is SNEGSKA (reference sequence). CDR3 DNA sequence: TGCAGTGCTAGGGACAGCCCCCTCTACCAGCAGTACTTC. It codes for CSARDSPLYQQYF.

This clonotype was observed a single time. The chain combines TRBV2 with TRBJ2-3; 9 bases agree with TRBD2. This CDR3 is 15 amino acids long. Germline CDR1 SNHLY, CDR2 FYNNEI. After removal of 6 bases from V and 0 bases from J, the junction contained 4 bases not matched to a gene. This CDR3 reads CASRVLAGSTDTQYF. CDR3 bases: TGTGCCAGCAGGGTACTAGCGGGTAGCACAGATACGCAGTATTTT.